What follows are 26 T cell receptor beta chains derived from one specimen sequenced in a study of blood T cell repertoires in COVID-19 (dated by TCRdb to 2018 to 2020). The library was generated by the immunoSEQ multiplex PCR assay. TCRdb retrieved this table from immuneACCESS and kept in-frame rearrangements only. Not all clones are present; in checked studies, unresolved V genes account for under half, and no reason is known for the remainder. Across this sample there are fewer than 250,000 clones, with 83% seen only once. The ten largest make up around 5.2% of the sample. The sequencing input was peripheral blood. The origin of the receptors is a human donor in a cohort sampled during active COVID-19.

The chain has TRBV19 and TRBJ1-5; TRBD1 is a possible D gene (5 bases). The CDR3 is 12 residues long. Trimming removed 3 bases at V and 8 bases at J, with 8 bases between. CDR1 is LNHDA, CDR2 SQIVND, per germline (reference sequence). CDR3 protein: CASSIIGEPQHF. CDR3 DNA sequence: TGTGCCAGTAGTATCATAGGGGAGCCCCAGCATTTT.

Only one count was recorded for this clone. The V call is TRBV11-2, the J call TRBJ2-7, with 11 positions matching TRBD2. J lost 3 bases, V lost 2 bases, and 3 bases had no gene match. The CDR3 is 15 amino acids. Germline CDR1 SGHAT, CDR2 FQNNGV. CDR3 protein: CASSLRTSGHYEQYF. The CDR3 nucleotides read TGTGCCAGCAGCTTAAGGACTAGCGGGCACTACGAGCAGTACTTC. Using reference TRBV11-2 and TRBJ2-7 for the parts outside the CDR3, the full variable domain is EAGVAQSPRYKIIEKRQSVAFWCNPISGHATLYWYQQILGQGPKLLIQFQNNGVVDDSQLPKDRFSAERLKGVDSTLKIQPAKLEDSAVYLCASSLRTSGHYEQYFGPGTRLTVT.

The CDR3 is CASSPQLDSGNTIYF. In nucleotides, the CDR3 is TGTGCCAGCAGCCCCCAACTCGACTCTGGAAACACCATATATTTT. The gene calls are TRBV9 and TRBJ1-3; D unresolved. Germline loops: CDR1 SGDLS, CDR2 YYNGEE. With 4 bases removed from V and 0 bases from J, the gap between germline ends came to 11 bases. The CDR3 is 15 residues long. The full variable domain, in which reference TRBV9 and TRBJ1-3 provide the parts outside the CDR3, is DSGVTQTPKHLITATGQRVTLRCSPRSGDLSVYWYQQSLDQGLQFLIQYYNGEERAKGNILERFSAQQFPDLHSELNLSSLELGDSALYFCASSPQLDSGNTIYFGEGSWLTVV.

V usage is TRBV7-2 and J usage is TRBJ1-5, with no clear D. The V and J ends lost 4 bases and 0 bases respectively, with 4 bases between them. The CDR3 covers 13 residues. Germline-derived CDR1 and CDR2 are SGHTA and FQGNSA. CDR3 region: CASSSFSNQPQHF. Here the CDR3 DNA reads TGTGCCAGCAGCTCCTTTAGCAATCAGCCCCAGCATTTT.

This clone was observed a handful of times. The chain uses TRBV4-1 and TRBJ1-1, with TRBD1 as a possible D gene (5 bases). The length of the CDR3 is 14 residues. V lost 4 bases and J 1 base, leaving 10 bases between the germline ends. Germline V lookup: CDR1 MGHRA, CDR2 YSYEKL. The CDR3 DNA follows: TGCGCCAGCAGCCCGCAGACAGAGAACACTGAAGCTTTCTTT. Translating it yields CASSPQTENTEAFF.

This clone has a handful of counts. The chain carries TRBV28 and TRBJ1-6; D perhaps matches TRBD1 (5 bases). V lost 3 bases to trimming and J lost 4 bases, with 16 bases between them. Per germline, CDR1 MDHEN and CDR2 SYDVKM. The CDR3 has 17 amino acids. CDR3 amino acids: CASSFVSRGQYNSPLHF. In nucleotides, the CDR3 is TGTGCCAGCAGTTTCGTATCGAGAGGACAATATAATTCACCCCTCCACTTT. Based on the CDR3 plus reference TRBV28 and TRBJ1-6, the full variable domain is DVKVTQSSRYLVKRTGEKVFLECVQDMDHENMFWYRQDPGLGLRLIYFSYDVKMKEKGDIPEGYSVSREKKERFSLILESASTNQTSMYLCASSFVSRGQYNSPLHFGNGTRLTVT.

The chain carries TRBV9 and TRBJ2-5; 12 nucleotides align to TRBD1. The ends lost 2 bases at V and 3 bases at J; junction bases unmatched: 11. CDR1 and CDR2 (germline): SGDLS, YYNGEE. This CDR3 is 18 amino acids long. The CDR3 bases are TGTGCCAGCAGCGTGGGGACAGGGGGCTCATGGATGAAAGAGACCCAGTACTTC. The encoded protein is CASSVGTGGSWMKETQYF.

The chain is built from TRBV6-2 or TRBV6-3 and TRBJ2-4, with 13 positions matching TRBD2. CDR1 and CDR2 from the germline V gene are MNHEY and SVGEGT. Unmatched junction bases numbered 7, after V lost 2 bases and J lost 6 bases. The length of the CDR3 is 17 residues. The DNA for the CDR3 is TGTGCCAGCAGTTACGGGACTAGCGGGAATAGAGGAAACATTCAGTACTTC. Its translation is CASSYGTSGNRGNIQYF.

This CDR3 reads CASSSGTDNYGYTF. The CDR3 DNA reads TGTGCCAGCAGCTCCGGGACAGATAACTATGGCTACACCTTC. The J gene is TRBJ1-2, the V gene TRBV6-6, with 7 bases identical to TRBD1. Germline CDR1 and CDR2: MNHNY and SVGAGI (reference sequence). The CDR3 loop spans 14 amino acids. Trimming at V came to 6 bases and at J to 1 base, leaving 5 bases not matched to a gene.

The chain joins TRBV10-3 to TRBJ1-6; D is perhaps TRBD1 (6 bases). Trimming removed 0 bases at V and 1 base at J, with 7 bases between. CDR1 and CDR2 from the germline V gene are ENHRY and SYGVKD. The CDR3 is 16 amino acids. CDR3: CAISESTGSYNSPLHF. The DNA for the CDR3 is TGTGCCATCAGTGAGTCGACAGGTTCCTATAATTCACCCCTCCACTTT.

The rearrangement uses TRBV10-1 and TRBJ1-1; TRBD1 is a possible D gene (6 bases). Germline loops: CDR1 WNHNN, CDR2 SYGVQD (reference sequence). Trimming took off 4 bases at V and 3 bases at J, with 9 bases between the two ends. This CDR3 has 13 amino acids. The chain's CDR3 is CASSGAGDTEAFF. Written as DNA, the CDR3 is TGCGCCAGCAGTGGGGCAGGGGACACTGAAGCTTTCTTT.

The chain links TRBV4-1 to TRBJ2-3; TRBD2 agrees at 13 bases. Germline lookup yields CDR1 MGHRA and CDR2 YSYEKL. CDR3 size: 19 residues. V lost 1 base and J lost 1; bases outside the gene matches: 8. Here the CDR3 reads CASSQATSGRAGGTDTQYF. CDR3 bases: TGCGCCAGCAGCCAAGCCACTAGCGGGAGGGCCGGGGGCACAGATACGCAGTATTTT.

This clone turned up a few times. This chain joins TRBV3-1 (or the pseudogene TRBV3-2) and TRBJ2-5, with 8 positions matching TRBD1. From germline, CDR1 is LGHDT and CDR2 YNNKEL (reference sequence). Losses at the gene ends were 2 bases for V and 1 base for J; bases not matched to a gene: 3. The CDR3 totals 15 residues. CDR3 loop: CASSQPTGGQETQYF. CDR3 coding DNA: TGTGCCAGCAGCCAACCCACAGGGGGCCAAGAGACCCAGTACTTC.

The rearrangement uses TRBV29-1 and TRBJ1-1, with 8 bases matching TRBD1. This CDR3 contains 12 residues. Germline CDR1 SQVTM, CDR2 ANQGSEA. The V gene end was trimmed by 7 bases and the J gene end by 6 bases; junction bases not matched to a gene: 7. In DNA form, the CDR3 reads TGCAGCGCTCTAACAGGGGGGTCTGAAGCTTTCTTT. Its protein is CSALTGGSEAFF.

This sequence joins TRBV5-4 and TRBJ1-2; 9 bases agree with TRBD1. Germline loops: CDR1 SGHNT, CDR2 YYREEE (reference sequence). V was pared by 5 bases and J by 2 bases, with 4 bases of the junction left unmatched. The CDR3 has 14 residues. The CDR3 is CASSLGQGNYGYTF. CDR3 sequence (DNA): TGTGCCAGCAGTCTGGGACAGGGAAACTATGGCTACACCTTC.

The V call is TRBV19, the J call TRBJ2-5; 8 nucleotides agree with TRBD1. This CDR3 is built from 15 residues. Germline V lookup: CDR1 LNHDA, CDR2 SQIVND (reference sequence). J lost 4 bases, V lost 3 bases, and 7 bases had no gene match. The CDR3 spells CASSIDRGIRETQYF. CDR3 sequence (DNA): TGTGCCAGTAGTATCGACAGGGGAATAAGAGAGACCCAGTACTTC.

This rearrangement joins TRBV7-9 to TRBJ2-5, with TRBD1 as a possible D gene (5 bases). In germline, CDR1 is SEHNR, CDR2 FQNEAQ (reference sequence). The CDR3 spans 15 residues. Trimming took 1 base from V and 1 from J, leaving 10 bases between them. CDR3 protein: CASSLGATGQETQYF. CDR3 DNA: TGTGCCAGCAGCTTAGGGGCCACAGGCCAAGAGACCCAGTACTTC.

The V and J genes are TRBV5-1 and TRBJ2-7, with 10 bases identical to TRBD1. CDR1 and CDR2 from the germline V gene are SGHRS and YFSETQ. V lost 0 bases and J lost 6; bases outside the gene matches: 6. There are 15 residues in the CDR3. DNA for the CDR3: TGCGCCAGCAGCTTGGCGACAGGGGGCGCGTCCGAGCAGTACTTC. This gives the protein CASSLATGGASEQYF.

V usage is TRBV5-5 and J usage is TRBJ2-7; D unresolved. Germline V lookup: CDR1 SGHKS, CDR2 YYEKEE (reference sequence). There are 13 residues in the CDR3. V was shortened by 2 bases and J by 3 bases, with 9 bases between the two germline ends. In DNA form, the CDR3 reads TGTGCCAGCAGCTTTTCAACTTACTACGAGCAGTACTTC. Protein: CASSFSTYYEQYF.

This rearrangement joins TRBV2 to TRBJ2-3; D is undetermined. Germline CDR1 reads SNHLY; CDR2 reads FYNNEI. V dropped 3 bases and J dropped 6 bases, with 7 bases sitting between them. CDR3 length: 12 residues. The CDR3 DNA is TGTGCCAGCAGTGACAGAAAGGATACGCAGTATTTT. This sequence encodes CASSDRKDTQYF.

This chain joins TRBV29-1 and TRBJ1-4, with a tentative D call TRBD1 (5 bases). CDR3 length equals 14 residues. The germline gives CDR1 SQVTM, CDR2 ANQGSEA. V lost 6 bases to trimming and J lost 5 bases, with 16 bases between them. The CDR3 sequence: CSVSPRTPNEKLFF. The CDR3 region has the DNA TGCAGCGTCTCTCCCAGGACACCGAATGAAAAACTGTTTTTT.

The CDR3 here is CASSLMRDSSGELFF. CDR3 in DNA: TGTGCCAGCAGCTTAATGAGGGACAGTTCCGGGGAGCTGTTTTTT. This chain connects TRBV7-3 to TRBJ2-2, with TRBD1 matching over 7 bases. This CDR3 has 15 residues. The V gene end was trimmed by 1 base and the J gene end by 6 bases; junction bases not matched to a gene: 5. The germline CDR1 and CDR2 sequences are SGHTA and FQGTGA.

CDR3 protein: CAWSPREPEAFF. CDR3 sequence (DNA): TGTGCCTGGAGTCCCCGGGAGCCAGAAGCTTTCTTT. This chain uses TRBV30 with TRBJ1-1; no definite D call. Between the trimmed V and J ends, which lost 2 bases and 8 bases, there was a span of 12 bases. The CDR3 contains 12 residues. Germline V gives CDR1 GTSNPN, CDR2 SVGIG (reference sequence).

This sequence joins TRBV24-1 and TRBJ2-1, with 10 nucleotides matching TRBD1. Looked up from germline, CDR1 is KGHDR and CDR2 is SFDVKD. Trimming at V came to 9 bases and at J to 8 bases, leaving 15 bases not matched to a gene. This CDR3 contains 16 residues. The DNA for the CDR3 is TGTGCCACCTCGAGTTTAAGGGACAGGGGTGGGTATGAGCAGTTCTTC. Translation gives CATSSLRDRGGYEQFF.

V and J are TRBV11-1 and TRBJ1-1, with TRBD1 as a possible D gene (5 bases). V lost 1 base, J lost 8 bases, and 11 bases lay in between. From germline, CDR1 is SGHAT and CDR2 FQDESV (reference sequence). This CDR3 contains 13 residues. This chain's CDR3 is CASSLGGDREAFF. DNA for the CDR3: TGTGCCAGCAGCTTAGGGGGTGACAGAGAAGCTTTCTTT.

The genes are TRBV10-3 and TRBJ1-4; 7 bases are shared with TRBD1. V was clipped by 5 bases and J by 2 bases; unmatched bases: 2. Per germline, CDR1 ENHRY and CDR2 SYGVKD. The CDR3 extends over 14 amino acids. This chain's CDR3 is CAISPGGTNEKLFF. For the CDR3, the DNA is TGTGCCATCAGTCCAGGGGGTACTAATGAAAAACTGTTTTTT.